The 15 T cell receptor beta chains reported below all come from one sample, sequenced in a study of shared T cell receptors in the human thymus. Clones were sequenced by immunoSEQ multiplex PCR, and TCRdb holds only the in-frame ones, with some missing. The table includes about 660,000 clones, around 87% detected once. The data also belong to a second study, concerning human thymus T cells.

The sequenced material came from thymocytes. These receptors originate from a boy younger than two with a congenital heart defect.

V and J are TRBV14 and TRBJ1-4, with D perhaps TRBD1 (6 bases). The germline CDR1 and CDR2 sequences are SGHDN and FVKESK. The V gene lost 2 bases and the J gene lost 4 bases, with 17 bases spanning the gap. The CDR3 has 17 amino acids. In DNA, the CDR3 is TGTGCCAGCAGCCAACACGACGGTGGGACACTTAATGAAAAACTGTTTTTT. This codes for CASSQHDGGTLNEKLFF.

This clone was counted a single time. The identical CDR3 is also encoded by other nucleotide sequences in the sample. The CDR3 DNA sequence: TGCAGTGCTAGTCGTTCACCCCTCCACTTT. Protein product: CSASRSPLHF. V gene TRBV20-1 combines with J gene TRBJ1-6; D is unresolved. The CDR3 length is 10 residues. Germline lookup yields CDR1 DFQATT and CDR2 SNEGSKA (reference sequence). Trimming took 3 bases from V and 9 from J, leaving 3 bases between them.

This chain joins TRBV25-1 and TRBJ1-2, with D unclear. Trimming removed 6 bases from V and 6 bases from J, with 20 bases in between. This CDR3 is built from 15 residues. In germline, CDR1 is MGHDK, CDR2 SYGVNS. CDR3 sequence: CASSTPEPPGNGYTF. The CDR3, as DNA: TGTGCCAGCAGCACTCCCGAGCCCCCCGGGAATGGCTACACCTTC.

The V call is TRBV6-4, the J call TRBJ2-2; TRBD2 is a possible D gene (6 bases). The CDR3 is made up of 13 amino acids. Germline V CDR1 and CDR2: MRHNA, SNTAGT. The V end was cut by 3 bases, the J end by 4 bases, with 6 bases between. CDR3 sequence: CASSETSTGELFF. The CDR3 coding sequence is TGTGCCAGCAGTGAGACTAGCACCGGGGAGCTGTTTTTT.

In DNA, the CDR3 is TGCGCCAGCAGCCAAGTCGTGAGGACAGATACGCAGTATTTT. Translation gives CASSQVVRTDTQYF. The genes are TRBV4-3 and TRBJ2-3; no clear D. With 1 base removed from V and 3 bases from J, the gap between germline ends came to 8 bases. Per the germline V gene, CDR1 is LGHNA and CDR2 is YSLEER. CDR3 size: 14 residues.

CDR3 sequence reads: CASSFISSQSRSGRAHEQYF. In nucleotides, the CDR3 is TGTGCCAGCAGTTTTATAAGTTCCCAAAGTCGGAGCGGGAGGGCCCACGAGCAGTACTTC. The chain joins TRBV28 to TRBJ2-7; 10 bases are a match to TRBD2. CDR1 MDHEN and CDR2 SYDVKM come from the germline V gene. This CDR3 contains 20 residues. Trimming took 3 bases from V and 5 from J; bases not matched to a gene: 22.

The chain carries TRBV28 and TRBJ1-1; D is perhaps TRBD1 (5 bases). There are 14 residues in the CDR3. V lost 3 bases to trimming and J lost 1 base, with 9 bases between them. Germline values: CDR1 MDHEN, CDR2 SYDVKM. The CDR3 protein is CASSFRAKNTEAFF. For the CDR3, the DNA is TGTGCCAGCAGTTTCAGGGCGAAGAACACTGAAGCTTTCTTT. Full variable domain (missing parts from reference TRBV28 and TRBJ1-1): DVKVTQSSRYLVKRTGEKVFLECVQDMDHENMFWYRQDPGLGLRLIYFSYDVKMKEKGDIPEGYSVSREKKERFSLILESASTNQTSMYLCASSFRAKNTEAFFGQGTRLTVV.

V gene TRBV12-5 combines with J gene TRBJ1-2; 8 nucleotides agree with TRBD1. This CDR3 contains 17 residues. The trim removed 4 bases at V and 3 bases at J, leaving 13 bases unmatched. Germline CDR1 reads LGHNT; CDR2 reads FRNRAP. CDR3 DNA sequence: TGTGCTAGTGGTTCCCTCACCCAGGGGGCGGGGGACTATGGCTACACCTTC. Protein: CASGSLTQGAGDYGYTF.

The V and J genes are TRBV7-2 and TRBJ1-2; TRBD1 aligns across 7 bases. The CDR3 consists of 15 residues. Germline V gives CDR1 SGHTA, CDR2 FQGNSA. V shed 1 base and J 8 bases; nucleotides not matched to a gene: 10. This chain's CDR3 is CASSLGWRDREGYTF. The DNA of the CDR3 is TGTGCCAGCAGCTTAGGATGGAGAGACAGGGAGGGCTACACCTTC.

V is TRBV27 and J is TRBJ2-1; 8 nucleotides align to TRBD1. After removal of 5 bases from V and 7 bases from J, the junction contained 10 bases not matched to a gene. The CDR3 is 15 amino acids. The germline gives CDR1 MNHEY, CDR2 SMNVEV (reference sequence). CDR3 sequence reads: CASSPTGQAVNEQFF. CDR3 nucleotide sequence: TGTGCCAGCAGTCCGACGGGACAGGCTGTTAATGAGCAGTTCTTC.

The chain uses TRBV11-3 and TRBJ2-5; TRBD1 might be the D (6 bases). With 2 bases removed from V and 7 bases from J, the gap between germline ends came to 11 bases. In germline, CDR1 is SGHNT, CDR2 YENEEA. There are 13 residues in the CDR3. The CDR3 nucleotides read TGTGCCAGCAGCTTATCGGGGACAACGACCCAGTACTTC. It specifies CASSLSGTTTQYF.

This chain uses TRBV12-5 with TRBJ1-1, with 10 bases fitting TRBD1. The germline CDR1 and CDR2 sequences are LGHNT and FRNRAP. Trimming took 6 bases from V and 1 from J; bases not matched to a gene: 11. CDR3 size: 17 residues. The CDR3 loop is CASGKGRDRGQNTEAFF. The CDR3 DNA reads TGTGCTAGTGGCAAGGGCCGGGACAGGGGTCAGAACACTGAAGCTTTCTTT.

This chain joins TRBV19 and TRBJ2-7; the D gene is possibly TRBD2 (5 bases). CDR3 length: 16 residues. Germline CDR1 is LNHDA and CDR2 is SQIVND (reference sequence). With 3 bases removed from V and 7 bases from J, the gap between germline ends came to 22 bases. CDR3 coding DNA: TGTGCCAGTAGTATCGGATCAAGCGGAGACCCGGAAGAGCAGTACTTC. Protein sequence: CASSIGSSGDPEEQYF. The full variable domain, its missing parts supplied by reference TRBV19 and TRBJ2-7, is DGGITQSPKYLFRKEGQNVTLSCEQNLNHDAMYWYRQDPGQGLRLIYYSQIVNDFQKGDIAEGYSVSREKKESFPLTVTSAQKNPTAFYLCASSIGSSGDPEEQYFGPGTRLTVT.

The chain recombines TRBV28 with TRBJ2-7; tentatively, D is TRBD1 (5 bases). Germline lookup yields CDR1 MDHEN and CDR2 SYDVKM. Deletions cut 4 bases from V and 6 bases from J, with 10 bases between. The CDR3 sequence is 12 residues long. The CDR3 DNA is TGTGCCAGCAGTTCCGCAGGGCGCGAGCAGTACTTC. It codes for CASSSAGREQYF.

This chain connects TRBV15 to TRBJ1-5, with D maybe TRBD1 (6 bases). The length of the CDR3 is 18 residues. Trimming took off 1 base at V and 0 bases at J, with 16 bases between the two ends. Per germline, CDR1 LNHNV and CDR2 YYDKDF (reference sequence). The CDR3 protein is CATSRGGGVKYSNQPQHF. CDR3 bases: TGTGCCACCAGCAGAGGTGGGGGCGTTAAGTATAGCAATCAGCCCCAGCATTTT.